This T cell receptor beta chain was identified during a study of shared clonotypes between healthy human individuals. Study overall: Aged between 18 and 49, the donors were a couple of women and a few men. For every donor, three CD4 naive, three CD4 memory, two CD8 naive and one CD8 memory plates were used. Study observations and caveats: Clonotype sharing across several donors was observed for around 4.5% of naive CD4 clonotypes.

Healthy and HIV-negative, the adult donors had no recent acute infections or vaccinations. With 5 bases removed from V and 2 bases from J, the gap between germline ends came to 9 bases. The CDR3 runs to 14 residues. Looked up from germline, CDR1 is SGHTA and CDR2 is FQGTGA. The sample holds one count of this clone. Its antigen is unknown. Other DNA sequences in this specimen translate into the identical CDR3. Profiled with immunoSEQ multiplex PCR; TCRdb holds only in-frame clones, not every one. The sample yields over 850,000 clones, approximately 78% seen once. This chain connects TRBV7-3 to TRBJ2-2; D perhaps matches TRBD1 (5 bases). The receptor was derived from a man between 18 and 35 years old in good health. Some clones in this sample may be carry-over from other donors' samples. The sample comprised memory CD4+ T cells from PBMCs. Subset given: CD45RA-negative fraction. DNA of the CDR3: TGTGCCAGCAGCCTAAGGGGCAACACCGGGGAGCTGTTTTTT. As protein: CASSLRGNTGELFF.